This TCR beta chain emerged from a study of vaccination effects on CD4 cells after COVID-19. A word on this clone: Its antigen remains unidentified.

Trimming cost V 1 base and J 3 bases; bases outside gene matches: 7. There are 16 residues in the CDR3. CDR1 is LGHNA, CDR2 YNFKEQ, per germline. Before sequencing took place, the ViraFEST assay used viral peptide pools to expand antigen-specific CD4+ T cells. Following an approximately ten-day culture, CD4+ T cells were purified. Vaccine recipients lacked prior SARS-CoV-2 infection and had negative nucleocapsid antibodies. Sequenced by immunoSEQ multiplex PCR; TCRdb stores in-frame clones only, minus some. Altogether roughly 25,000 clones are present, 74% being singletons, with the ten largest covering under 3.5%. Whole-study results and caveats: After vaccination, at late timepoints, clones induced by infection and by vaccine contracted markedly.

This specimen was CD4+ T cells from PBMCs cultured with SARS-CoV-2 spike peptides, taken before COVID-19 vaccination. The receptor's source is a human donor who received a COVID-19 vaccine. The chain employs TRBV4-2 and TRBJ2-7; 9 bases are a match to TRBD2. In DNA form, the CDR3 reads TGTGCCAGCAGCCAAGGTCTAGCGGGGAGTTTCTACGAGCAGTACTTC. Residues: CASSQGLAGSFYEQYF.